This entry features one T cell receptor beta chain sequence. As yet, its antigen is unknown. The sequenced template was cDNA made from the entire isolated RNA. Assay used: immunoSEQ multiplex PCR; TCRdb lists only in-frame clones, some missing. The sample yields 200,000 to 250,000 clones, roughly 15% seen once. This sample is drawn from a study of beta chain features in type 1 diabetes. About the study: Across all samples, approximately 110,000,000 sorted cells were examined.

Germline loops: CDR1 MNHEY, CDR2 SMNVEV (reference sequence). V lost 8 bases and J 4 bases, leaving 15 bases between the germline ends. The CDR3 consists of 14 residues. Study findings and constraints: Among type 1 diabetes patients, VDJ junctions had fewer insertions and more deletions. High TCR expression in some cells could lead to their over-representation in cDNA sequencing.

The sequence came from a woman in her forties in good health. The chain recombines TRBV27 with TRBJ1-5; D is ambiguous. The sample taken for sequencing was naive CD4+ T cells from blood. CDR3 nucleotide sequence: TGTGCCAGCTCACCCGGCAGCAGGAATCAGCCCCAGCATTTT. Its protein is CASSPGSRNQPQHF.